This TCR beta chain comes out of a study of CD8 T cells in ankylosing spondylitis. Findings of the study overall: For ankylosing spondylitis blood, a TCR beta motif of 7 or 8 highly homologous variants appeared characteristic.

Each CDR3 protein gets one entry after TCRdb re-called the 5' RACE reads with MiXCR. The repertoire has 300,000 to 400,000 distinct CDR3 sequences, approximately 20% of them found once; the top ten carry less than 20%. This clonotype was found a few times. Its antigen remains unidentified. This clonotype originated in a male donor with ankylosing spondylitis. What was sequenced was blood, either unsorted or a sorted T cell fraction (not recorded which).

The CDR3 DNA reads TGCGCCAGCAGCTTGGGTTCTAGCGGGAGGTTTTACGAGCAGTACTTC. It translates to CASSLGSSGRFYEQYF. This chain joins TRBV5-1 and TRBJ2-7, with 11 bases lining up with TRBD2. J was trimmed by 4 bases and V by 0 bases; bases with no gene match: 6. The CDR3 spans 16 residues. Germline CDR1 is SGHRS and CDR2 is YFSETQ.